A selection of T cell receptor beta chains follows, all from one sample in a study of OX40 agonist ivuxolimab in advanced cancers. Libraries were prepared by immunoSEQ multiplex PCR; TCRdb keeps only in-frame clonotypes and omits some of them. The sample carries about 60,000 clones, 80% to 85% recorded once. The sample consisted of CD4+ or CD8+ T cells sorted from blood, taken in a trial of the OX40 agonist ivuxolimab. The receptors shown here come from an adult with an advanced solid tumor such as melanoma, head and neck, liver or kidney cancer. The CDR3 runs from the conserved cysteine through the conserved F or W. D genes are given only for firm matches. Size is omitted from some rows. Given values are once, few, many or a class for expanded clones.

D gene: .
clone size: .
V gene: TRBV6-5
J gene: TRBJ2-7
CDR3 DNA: TGTGCCAGCAGGCGAGGGACCCAGCGGAATTACGAGCAGTACTTC
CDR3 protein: CASRRGTQRNYEQYF

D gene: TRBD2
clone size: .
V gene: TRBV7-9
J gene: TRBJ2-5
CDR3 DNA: TGTGCCAGCAGCCGGACTAGCGGGAGCGGTAGTATGGAGACCCAGTACTTC
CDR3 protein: CASSRTSGSGSMETQYF

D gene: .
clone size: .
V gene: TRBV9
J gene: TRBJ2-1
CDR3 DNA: TGTGCCAGCAGCGTAGGGACGGGAGCCCTGCGTCTCTCCTCCTACAATGAGCAGTTCTTC
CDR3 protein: CASSVGTGALRLSSYNEQFF

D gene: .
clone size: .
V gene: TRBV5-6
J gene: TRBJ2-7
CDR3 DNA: TGTGCCAGCAGCTTGTGGGGAACGCCCTACGAGCAGTACTTC
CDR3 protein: CASSLWGTPYEQYF

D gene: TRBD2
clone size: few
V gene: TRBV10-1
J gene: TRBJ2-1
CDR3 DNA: TGCGCCAGCAGTGGGGAGGGAAGGGGAGATGAGCAGTTCTTC
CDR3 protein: CASSGEGRGDEQFF

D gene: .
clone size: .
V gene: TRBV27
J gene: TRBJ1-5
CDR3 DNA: TGTGCCAGCAGTGGGCGGGCTGCAAATCAGCCCCAGCATTTT
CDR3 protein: CASSGRAANQPQHF

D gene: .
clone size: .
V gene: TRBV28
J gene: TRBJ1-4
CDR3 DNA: TGTGCCAGCAGTTCACCTTCGGGGGCTAATGAAAAACTGTTTTTT
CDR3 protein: CASSSPSGANEKLFF

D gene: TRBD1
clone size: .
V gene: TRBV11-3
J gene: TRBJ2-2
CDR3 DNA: TGTGCCAGCCAGGGGGTGGGCACCGGGGAGCTGTTTTTT
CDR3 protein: CASQGVGTGELFF

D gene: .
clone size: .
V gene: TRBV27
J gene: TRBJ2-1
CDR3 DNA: TGTGCCAGCAGTTTTCGCAGTGGGAGAGCGTGGAATGAGCAGTTCTTC
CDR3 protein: CASSFRSGRAWNEQFF

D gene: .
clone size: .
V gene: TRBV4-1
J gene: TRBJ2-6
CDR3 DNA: TGCGCCAGCAGCCCCAGTTCGGGCAACTCTGGGGCCAACGTCCTGACTTTC
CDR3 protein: CASSPSSGNSGANVLTF

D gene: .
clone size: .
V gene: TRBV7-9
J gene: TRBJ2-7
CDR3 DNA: TGTGCCAGCAGCCTCCGGGACACCAACTCCTACGAGCAGTACTTC
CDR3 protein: CASSLRDTNSYEQYF

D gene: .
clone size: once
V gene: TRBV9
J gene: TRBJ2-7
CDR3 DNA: TGTGCCAGCAGCGGGGGGCTACCCTCCTACGAGCAGTACTTC
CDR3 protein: CASSGGLPSYEQYF

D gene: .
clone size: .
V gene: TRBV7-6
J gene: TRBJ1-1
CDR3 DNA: TGTGCCAGCAGCTTACGCACAGGGAACACTGAAGCTTTCTTT
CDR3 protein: CASSLRTGNTEAFF

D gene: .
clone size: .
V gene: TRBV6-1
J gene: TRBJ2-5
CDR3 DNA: TGTGCCAGCAGTGAAATGGGACAATCTCAAGAGACCCAGTACTTC
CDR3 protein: CASSEMGQSQETQYF

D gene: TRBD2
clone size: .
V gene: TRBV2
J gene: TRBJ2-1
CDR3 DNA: TGTGCCAGCAGTGGATTTGGTTCGGGACTAGCATCGTATGGCTCCTACAATGAGCAGTTCTTC
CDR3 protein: CASSGFGSGLASYGSYNEQFF

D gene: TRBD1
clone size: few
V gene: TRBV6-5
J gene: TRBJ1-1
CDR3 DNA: TGTGCCAGCAGTACTGGGACAGTCACTGAAGCTTTCTTT
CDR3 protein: CASSTGTVTEAFF

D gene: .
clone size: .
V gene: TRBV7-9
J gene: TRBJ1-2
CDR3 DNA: TGTGCCAGCACCCTGGGGGGTTATGGCTACACCTTC
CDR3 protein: CASTLGGYGYTF

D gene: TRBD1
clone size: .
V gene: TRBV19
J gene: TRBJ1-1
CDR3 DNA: TGTGCCAGTAGTTTGGACAGGTTATTTAACACTGAAGCTTTCTTT
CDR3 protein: CASSLDRLFNTEAFF